This entry features one T cell receptor (beta chain) sequence. The sample belongs to a study of OX40 agonist ivuxolimab in advanced cancers. The CDR3 consists of 14 residues. The V gene lost 2 bases and the J gene lost 2 bases, with 7 bases spanning the gap. Germline lookup yields CDR1 SEHNR and CDR2 FQNEAQ (reference sequence). Profiled with immunoSEQ multiplex PCR; TCRdb holds only in-frame clones, not every one. The table lists about 38,000 clones, approximately 79% of them singletons. This receptor was taken from an adult with an advanced solid tumor such as melanoma, head and neck, liver or kidney cancer. Sequenced here: CD4+ or CD8+ T cells sorted from blood, sampled in a trial of the OX40 agonist ivuxolimab. This chain connects TRBV7-9 to TRBJ2-1; D uncertain. This CDR3 reads CASSLSGPYNEQFF. CDR3 sequence (DNA): TGTGCCAGCAGCTTATCCGGACCCTACAATGAGCAGTTCTTC.